This TCR beta chain was identified in a study of T cells in Graves' hyperthyroidism and ophthalmopathy. At least ten counts were recorded for this clonotype. From RNA transcripts, TCR beta CDR3 regions were amplified. Primed by the HTBI set, a first-round RT-PCR was run on the TCR CDR3. A single record per CDR3 protein comes from TCRdb applying MiXCR to the multiplex PCR reads. The table lists a few hundred thousand distinct CDR3 sequences, approximately 19% of them singletons. Germline V gene lookup returns CDR1 ENHRY and CDR2 SYGVKD. Trimming took off 4 bases at V and 2 bases at J, with 15 bases between the two ends. CDR3 length: 16 residues.

The sample comprised blood. The V call is TRBV10-3, the J call TRBJ1-3; perhaps TRBD1 as D (5 bases). The source is a young woman with Graves' hyperthyroidism. The CDR3 nucleotides read TGTGCCATCAGTGGCGATCAGGGAGGGCCTGGAAACACCATATATTTT. Encoded protein: CAISGDQGGPGNTIYF.